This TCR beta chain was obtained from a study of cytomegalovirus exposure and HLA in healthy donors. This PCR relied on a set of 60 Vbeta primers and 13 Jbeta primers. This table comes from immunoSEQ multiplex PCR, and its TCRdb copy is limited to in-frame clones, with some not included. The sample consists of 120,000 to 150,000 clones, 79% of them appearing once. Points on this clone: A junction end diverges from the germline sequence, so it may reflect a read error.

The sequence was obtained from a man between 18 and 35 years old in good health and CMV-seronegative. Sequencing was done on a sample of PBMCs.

The DNA for the CDR3 is TGTGCCAGCAGGTCCTGGGGACAGGGATCCTCCGAGCAGTACTTC. Residues: CASRSWGQGSSEQYF. This chain links TRBV7-9 with TRBJ2-7, with TRBD1 matching over 9 bases. The V gene's germline CDR1 is SEHNR and CDR2 FQNEAQ (reference sequence). This CDR3 contains 15 residues.